A single sample is the source of the 2 T cell receptor beta chains below, sequenced in a study of cytomegalovirus exposure and HLA in healthy donors. The method was immunoSEQ multiplex PCR; TCRdb's version includes in-frame clones alone and lacks a portion of them. Seen here are approximately 65,000 clones, about 96% observed once, and the top ten hold 2% to 2.5%. Sequenced sample: PBMCs. The receptors here all came from a man between 18 and 29 years old in good health and CMV-seronegative.

The CDR3 here is CASSRTSGSYEQYF. The CDR3 DNA follows: TGTGCCAGCAGTCGGACTAGCGGCTCCTACGAGCAGTACTTC. The chain uses TRBV6-1 and TRBJ2-7; TRBD2 agrees at 10 bases. Germline assignment: CDR1 MNHNS and CDR2 SASEGT. The CDR3 spans 14 residues. The J segment lost 0 bases and the V segment lost 5 bases, leaving 1 base of the junction unmatched.

This chain links TRBV6-1 with TRBJ2-7; no firm D call. The V end was cut by 2 bases, the J end by 3 bases, with 14 bases between. The CDR3 totals 15 residues. The germline V gene has CDR1 MNHNS and CDR2 SASEGT. CDR3 amino acids: CASSEKLSGIYEQYF. CDR3 bases: TGTGCCAGCAGTGAAAAACTCTCAGGTATCTACGAGCAGTACTTC.